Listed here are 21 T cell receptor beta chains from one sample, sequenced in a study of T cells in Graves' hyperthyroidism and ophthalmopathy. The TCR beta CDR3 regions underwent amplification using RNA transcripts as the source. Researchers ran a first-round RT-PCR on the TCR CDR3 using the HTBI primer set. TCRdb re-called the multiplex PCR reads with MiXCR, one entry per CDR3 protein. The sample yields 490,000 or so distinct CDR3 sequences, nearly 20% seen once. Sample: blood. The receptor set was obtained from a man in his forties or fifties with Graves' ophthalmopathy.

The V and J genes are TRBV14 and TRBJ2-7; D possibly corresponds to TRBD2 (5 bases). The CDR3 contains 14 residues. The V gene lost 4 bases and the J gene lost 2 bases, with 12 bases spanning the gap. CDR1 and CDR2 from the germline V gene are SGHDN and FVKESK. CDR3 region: CASSRHGVAYEQYF. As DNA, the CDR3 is TGTGCCAGCAGCCGACACGGGGTAGCCTACGAGCAGTACTTC.

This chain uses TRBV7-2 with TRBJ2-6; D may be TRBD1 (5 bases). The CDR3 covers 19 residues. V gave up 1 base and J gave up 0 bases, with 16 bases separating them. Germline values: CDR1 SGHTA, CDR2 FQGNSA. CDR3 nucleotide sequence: TGTGCCAGCAGCTTAGGCAGGGCCTTACGCAACTCTGGGGCCAACGTCCTGACTTTC. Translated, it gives CASSLGRALRNSGANVLTF. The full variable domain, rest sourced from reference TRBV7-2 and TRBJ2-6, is GAGVSQSPSNKVTEKGKDVELRCDPISGHTALYWYRQSLGQGLEFLIYFQGNSAPDKSGLPSDRFSAERTGGSVSTLTIQRTQQEDSAVYLCASSLGRALRNSGANVLTFGAGSRLTVL.

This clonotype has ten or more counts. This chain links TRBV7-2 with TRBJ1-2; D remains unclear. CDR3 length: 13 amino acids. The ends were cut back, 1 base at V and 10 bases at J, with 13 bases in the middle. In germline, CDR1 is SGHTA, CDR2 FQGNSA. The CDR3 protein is CASSLVSVSDYTF. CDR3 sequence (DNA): TGTGCCAGCAGCTTAGTCAGCGTGAGTGACTACACCTTC.

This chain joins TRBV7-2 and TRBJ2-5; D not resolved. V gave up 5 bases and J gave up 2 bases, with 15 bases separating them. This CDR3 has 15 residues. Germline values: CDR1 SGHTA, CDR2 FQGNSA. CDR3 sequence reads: CASSRYTGPQETQYF. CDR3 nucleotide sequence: TGTGCCAGCAGCCGATATACGGGCCCTCAAGAGACCCAGTACTTC.

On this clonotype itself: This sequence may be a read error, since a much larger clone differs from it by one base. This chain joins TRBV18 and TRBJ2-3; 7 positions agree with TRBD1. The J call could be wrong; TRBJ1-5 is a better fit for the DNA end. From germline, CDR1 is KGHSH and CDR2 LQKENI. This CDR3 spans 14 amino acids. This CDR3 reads CASSPIDRADTQHF. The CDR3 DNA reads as TGTGCCAGCTCACCAATAGACAGGGCAGATACGCAGCATTTT.

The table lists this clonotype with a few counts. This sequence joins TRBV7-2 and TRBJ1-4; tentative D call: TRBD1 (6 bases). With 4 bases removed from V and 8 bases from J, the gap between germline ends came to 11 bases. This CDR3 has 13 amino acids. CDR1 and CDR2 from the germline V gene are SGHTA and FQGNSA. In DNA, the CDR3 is TGTGCCAGCAGCTGGGGGGCAGGCGAAAAACTGTTTTTT. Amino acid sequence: CASSWGAGEKLFF.

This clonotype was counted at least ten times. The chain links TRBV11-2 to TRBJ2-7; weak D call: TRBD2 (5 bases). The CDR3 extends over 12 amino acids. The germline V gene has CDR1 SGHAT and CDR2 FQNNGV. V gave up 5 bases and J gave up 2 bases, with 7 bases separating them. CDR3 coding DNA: TGTGCCAGCAGCCTCGGGGCCTACGAGCAGTACTTC. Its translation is CASSLGAYEQYF.

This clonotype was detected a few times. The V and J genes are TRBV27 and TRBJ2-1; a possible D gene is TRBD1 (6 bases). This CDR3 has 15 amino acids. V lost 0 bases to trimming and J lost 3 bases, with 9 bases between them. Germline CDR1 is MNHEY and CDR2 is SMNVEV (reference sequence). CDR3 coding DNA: TGTGCCAGCAGTTTATCGAGGACAGTCTACAATGAGCAGTTCTTC. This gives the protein CASSLSRTVYNEQFF.

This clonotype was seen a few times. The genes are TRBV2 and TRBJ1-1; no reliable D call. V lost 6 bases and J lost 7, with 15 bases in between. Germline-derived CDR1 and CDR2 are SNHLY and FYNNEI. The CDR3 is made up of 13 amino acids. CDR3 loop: CASSVWGMGEAFF. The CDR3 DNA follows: TGTGCCAGCAGCGTTTGGGGAATGGGTGAAGCTTTCTTT.

The CDR3 loop reads CASSGAGSGNTIYF. The CDR3 DNA sequence: TGTGCCAGCAGTGGAGCCGGATCTGGAAACACCATATATTTT. The V and J genes are TRBV6-1 and TRBJ1-3; D call uncertain. The CDR3 sequence is 14 residues long. Deletions cut 4 bases from V and 1 base from J, with 8 bases between. Looked up from germline, CDR1 is MNHNS and CDR2 is SASEGT.

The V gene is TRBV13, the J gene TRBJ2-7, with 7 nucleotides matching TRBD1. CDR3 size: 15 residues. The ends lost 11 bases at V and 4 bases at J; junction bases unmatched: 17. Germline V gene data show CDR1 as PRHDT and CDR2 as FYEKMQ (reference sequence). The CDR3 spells CACLRGGLLSYEQYF. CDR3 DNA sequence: TGTGCCTGCCTGAGAGGGGGCCTCTTAAGTTACGAGCAGTACTTC.

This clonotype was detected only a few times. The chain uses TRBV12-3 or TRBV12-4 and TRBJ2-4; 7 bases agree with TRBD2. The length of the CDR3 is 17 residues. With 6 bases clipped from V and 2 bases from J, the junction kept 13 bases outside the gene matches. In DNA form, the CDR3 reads TGTGCCAGCAGCCTTCGACTCGCGGGAGTGTCCAAAAACATTCAGTACTTC. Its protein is CASSLRLAGVSKNIQYF.

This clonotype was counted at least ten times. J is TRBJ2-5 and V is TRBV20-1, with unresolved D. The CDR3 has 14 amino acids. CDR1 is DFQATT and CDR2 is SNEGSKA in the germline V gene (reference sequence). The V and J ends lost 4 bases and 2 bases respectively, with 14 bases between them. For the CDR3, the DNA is TGCAGTGCTACCAAACTCGTGGAGCAAGAGACCCAGTACTTC. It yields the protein CSATKLVEQETQYF.

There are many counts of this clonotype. The CDR3 reads CASSLAGEHYNEQFF. In nucleotides, the CDR3 is TGCGCCAGCAGCTTGGCCGGGGAGCACTACAATGAGCAGTTCTTC. The chain has TRBV5-1 and TRBJ2-1; maybe TRBD2 (5 bases). This CDR3 has 15 amino acids. Trimming removed 0 bases from V and 3 bases from J, with 10 bases in between. Germline lookup yields CDR1 SGHRS and CDR2 YFSETQ.

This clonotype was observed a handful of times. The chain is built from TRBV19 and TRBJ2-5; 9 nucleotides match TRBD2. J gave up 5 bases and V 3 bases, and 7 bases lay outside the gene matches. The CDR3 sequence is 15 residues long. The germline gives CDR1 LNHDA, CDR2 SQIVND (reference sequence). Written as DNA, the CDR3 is TGTGCCAGTAGTATGGTGCTAGCGGGATGGGAGACCCAGTACTTC. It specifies CASSMVLAGWETQYF.

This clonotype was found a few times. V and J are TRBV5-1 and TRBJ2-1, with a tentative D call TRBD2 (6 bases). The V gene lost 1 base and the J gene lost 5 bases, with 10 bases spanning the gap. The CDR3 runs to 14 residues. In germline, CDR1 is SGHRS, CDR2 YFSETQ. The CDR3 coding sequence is TGCGCCAGCAGCTTGTTAGCGGCAAACAATGAGCAGTTCTTC. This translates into CASSLLAANNEQFF.

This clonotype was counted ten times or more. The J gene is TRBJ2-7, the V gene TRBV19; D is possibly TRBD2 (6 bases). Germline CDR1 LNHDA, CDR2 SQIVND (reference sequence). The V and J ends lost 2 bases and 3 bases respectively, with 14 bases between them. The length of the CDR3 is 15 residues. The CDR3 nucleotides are TGTGCCAGTAGTATACGACCCGGGGGACTCTACGAGCAGTACTTC. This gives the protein CASSIRPGGLYEQYF. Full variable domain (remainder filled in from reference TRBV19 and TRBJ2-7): DGGITQSPKYLFRKEGQNVTLSCEQNLNHDAMYWYRQDPGQGLRLIYYSQIVNDFQKGDIAEGYSVSREKKESFPLTVTSAQKNPTAFYLCASSIRPGGLYEQYFGPGTRLTVT.

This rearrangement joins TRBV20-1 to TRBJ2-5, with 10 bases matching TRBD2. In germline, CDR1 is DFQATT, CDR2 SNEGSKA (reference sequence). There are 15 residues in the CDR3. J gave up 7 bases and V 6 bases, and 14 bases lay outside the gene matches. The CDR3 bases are TGCAGTGCCCCAGTACTAGCGGGGTCCGCAGGGACCCAGTACTTC. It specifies CSAPVLAGSAGTQYF.

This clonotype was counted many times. CDR3 in amino acids: CASSLSGTGHNEQFF. CDR3 DNA: TGTGCCAGCAGCTTAAGTGGGACAGGACACAATGAGCAGTTCTTC. This sequence joins TRBV7-2 and TRBJ2-1; TRBD1 matches 8 bases. Looked up from germline, CDR1 is SGHTA and CDR2 is FQGNSA. V shed 2 bases, J shed 5 bases, and the junction held 5 bases outside the gene matches. The CDR3 is 15 residues long.

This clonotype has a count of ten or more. The chain's CDR3 is CASSSTGQDYGYTF. In DNA form, the CDR3 reads TGTGCCAGCAGCTCAACCGGACAGGACTATGGCTACACCTTC. This chain links TRBV7-3 with TRBJ1-2; 7 positions agree with TRBD1. The V gene's germline CDR1 is SGHTA and CDR2 FQGTGA. CDR3 length: 14 amino acids. V lost 4 bases and J lost 3; bases outside the gene matches: 5.

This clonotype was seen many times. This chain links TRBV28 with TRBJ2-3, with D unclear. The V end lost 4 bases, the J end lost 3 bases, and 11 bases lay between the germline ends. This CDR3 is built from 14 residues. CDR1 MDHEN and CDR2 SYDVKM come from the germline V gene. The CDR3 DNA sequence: TGTGCCAGCAGTTCGCCAGCTTTAACAGATACGCAGTATTTT. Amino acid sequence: CASSSPALTDTQYF.